This is a list of T cell receptor beta chains from one sample in a study of blood T cells in healthy people across ages. TCRdb itself ran the 5' RACE reads through MiXCR, one entry per CDR3 protein. The sample carries fewer than 600,000 distinct CDR3 sequences, over 25% recorded once. In addition, the sample was reused for a study of T cells of mothers and their children.

Input material: blood. All receptors derive from a boy younger than 10 in good health. CDR3s include the opening cysteine and the closing phenylalanine or tryptophan. A D gene is named only where the DNA matches it firmly. Only some rows state a clone size, as once, few, many or a class for expanded clones.

j_gene | v_gene | d_gene | len | abundance | CDR3aa | CDR3nt
TRBJ2-7 | TRBV18 | - | 19 | - | CASSPPVDSGLSLIYEQYF | TGTGCCAGCTCACCACCGGTGGATAGCGGCCTCAGCCTCATCTACGAGCAGTACTTC
TRBJ2-7 | TRBV5-6 | TRBD1 | 15 | few | CASSTRDRASHEQYF | TGTGCCAGCAGCACCCGGGACAGGGCCTCCCACGAGCAGTACTTC
TRBJ2-5 | TRBV4-3 | - | 16 | - | CASSQGGRLTQETQYF | TGCGCCAGCAGCCAAGGGGGCAGACTCACCCAAGAGACCCAGTACTTC
TRBJ1-5 | TRBV20-1 | - | 15 | - | CSAREGPGANQPQHF | TGCAGTGCTAGAGAGGGACCGGGAGCTAATCAGCCCCAGCATTTT
TRBJ2-1 | TRBV12-3/TRBV12-4 | TRBD1 | 14 | - | CASSLRGQGPEQFF | TGTGCCAGCAGCCTAAGGGGACAGGGTCCTGAGCAGTTCTTC
TRBJ2-4 | TRBV7-2 | - | 16 | few | CASSPRTPRTKNIQYF | TGTGCCAGCAGCCCCCGGACACCCCGTACCAAAAACATTCAGTACTTC
TRBJ2-7 | TRBV5-5 | TRBD1 | 15 | few | CASSRQPGQFTEQYF | TGTGCCAGCAGTCGACAACCGGGACAGTTTACCGAGCAGTACTTC
TRBJ1-3 | TRBV7-9 | TRBD1 | 15 | - | CASSLGRQGGNTIYF | TGTGCCAGCAGCTTGGGCCGACAGGGCGGAAACACCATATATTTT
TRBJ1-2 | TRBV9 | - | 12 | - | CASSVRSYGYTF | TGTGCCAGCAGCGTACGAAGCTATGGCTACACCTTC
TRBJ2-7 | TRBV19 | - | 14 | once | CASSIALGPYEQYF | TGTGCCAGTAGTATAGCCCTAGGTCCATACGAGCAGTACTTC
TRBJ2-5 | TRBV15 | - | 17 | few | CATSRVVVGASQETQYF | TGTGCCACCAGCAGAGTGGTTGTGGGCGCGTCTCAAGAGACCCAGTACTTC
TRBJ2-5 | TRBV5-6 | TRBD1 | 15 | many | CASSPRDRAGETQYF | TGTGCCAGCAGCCCCCGGGACAGGGCCGGAGAGACCCAGTACTTC
TRBJ1-1 | TRBV7-2 | - | 15 | - | CASSFGRGRDTEAFF | TGTGCCAGCAGCTTCGGCAGGGGACGTGACACTGAAGCTTTCTTT
TRBJ2-3 | TRBV29-1 | - | 12 | - | CSGYRGTDTQYF | TGCAGCGGGTACAGGGGCACAGATACGCAGTATTTT
TRBJ1-5 | TRBV6-2/TRBV6-3 | - | 15 | - | CASSSSLGPYQPQHF | TGTGCCAGCAGTAGTTCTTTGGGACCTTATCAGCCCCAGCATTTT
TRBJ2-5 | TRBV6-5 | TRBD2 | 14 | - | CATRRAGGGETQYF | TGTGCCACCAGGCGAGCGGGAGGTGGGGAGACCCAGTACTTC
TRBJ2-3 | TRBV10-3 | - | 12 | - | CAISESADTQYF | TGTGCCATCAGTGAGTCAGCAGATACGCAGTATTTT
TRBJ2-3 | TRBV10-3 | - | 13 | - | CAISGSSADTQYF | TGTGCCATCAGTGGGTCCTCGGCAGATACGCAGTATTTT
TRBJ2-5 | TRBV4-2 | - | 13 | - | CASSQGLRETQYF | TGTGCCAGCAGCCAAGGTCTACGGGAGACCCAGTACTTC
TRBJ1-5 | TRBV29-1 | TRBD1 | 15 | - | CSVGTTGDSNQPQHF | TGCAGCGTTGGCACCACAGGGGATAGCAATCAGCCCCAGCATTTT
TRBJ2-3 | TRBV12-3/TRBV12-4 | TRBD1 | 15 | - | CASRRRTGNADTQYF | TGTGCCAGCAGACGTAGGACAGGGAACGCAGATACGCAGTATTTT
TRBJ2-1 | TRBV6-1 | - | 15 | - | CASWHDRFIYNEQFF | TGTGCCAGCTGGCACGACAGGTTCATCTACAATGAGCAGTTCTTC
TRBJ1-2 | TRBV7-2 | - | 14 | - | CASSLLVNTYGYTF | TGTGCCAGCAGCTTATTGGTGAACACCTATGGCTACACCTTC
TRBJ2-5 | TRBV20-1 | - | 14 | - | CSARDIGGLETQYF | TGCAGTGCTAGAGATATCGGGGGGCTGGAGACCCAGTACTTC
TRBJ2-1 | TRBV20-1 | TRBD2 | 15 | - | CSAADSGLSYNEQFF | TGCAGTGCGGCCGACTCGGGACTATCTTACAATGAGCAGTTCTTC
TRBJ2-1 | TRBV18 | - | 16 | - | CASSPPTGLSYNEQFF | TGTGCCAGCTCACCTCCAACAGGGTTATCCTACAATGAGCAGTTCTTC
TRBJ2-7 | TRBV29-1 | TRBD1 | 13 | - | CSVEDAGGYEQYF | TGCAGCGTTGAAGATGCAGGGGGCTACGAGCAGTACTTC
TRBJ2-5 | TRBV5-1 | - | 13 | - | CASSDKDRGTQYF | TGCGCCAGCAGCGATAAAGATAGAGGGACCCAGTACTTC
TRBJ1-4 | TRBV28 | - | 15 | few | CASSSNQGNQRKLFF | TGTGCCAGCAGTTCAAACCAGGGGAACCAGCGAAAACTGTTTTTT
TRBJ2-1 | TRBV5-1 | - | 14 | - | CASSSGSFGDEQFF | TGCGCCAGCAGCTCCGGTAGTTTTGGGGATGAGCAGTTCTTC
TRBJ2-3 | TRBV20-1 | TRBD2 | 16 | few | CSARDPRTSGWDTQYF | TGCAGTGCTAGAGATCCTAGGACTAGCGGATGGGATACGCAGTATTTT
TRBJ2-3 | TRBV27 | TRBD1 | 14 | - | CASSDRVGADTQYF | TGTGCCAGCAGTGACAGGGTTGGGGCAGATACGCAGTATTTT
TRBJ2-1 | TRBV13 | - | 11 | few | CASSKEVEQFF | TGTGCCAGCAGCAAGGAGGTTGAGCAGTTCTTC
TRBJ2-2 | TRBV9 | - | 17 | - | CASSERPGTQDTGELFF | TGTGCCAGCAGCGAGCGCCCCGGGACCCAAGACACCGGGGAGCTGTTTTTT
TRBJ2-4 | TRBV11-2 | - | 14 | - | CASSLGIVGVIQYF | TGTGCCAGCAGCTTAGGAATAGTAGGAGTCATTCAGTACTTC
TRBJ2-2 | TRBV28 | TRBD2 | 19 | - | CASSSLGTSGFWDTGELFF | TGTGCCAGCAGTTCCTTGGGGACTAGCGGGTTTTGGGACACCGGGGAGCTGTTTTTT
TRBJ2-2 | TRBV2 | TRBD2 | 17 | few | CASSRMTSGGAYGELFF | TGTGCCAGCAGTCGCATGACTAGCGGGGGGGCATACGGGGAGCTGTTTTTT
TRBJ2-3 | TRBV12-3/TRBV12-4 | TRBD2 | 14 | - | CASSFNSGRDTQYF | TGTGCCAGCAGTTTTAATAGCGGGAGGGATACGCAGTATTTT
TRBJ2-1 | TRBV6-5 | TRBD2 | 15 | - | CASSPSSGRKNEQFF | TGTGCCAGCAGTCCGTCTAGCGGGAGGAAGAATGAGCAGTTCTTC
TRBJ2-5 | TRBV5-1 | - | 11 | - | CASGELETQYF | TGCGCCAGTGGGGAGTTGGAGACCCAGTACTTC
TRBJ1-1 | TRBV15 | TRBD1 | 12 | - | CATRQGETEAFF | TGTGCCACCAGACAGGGGGAGACTGAAGCTTTCTTT
TRBJ1-4 | TRBV2 | - | 13 | - | CASSELTRGKLFF | TGTGCCAGCAGTGAACTCACCCGCGGAAAACTGTTTTTT
TRBJ2-1 | TRBV5-1 | TRBD2 | 16 | few | CASSPRGGETYNEQFF | TGCGCCAGCAGCCCCCGGGGGGGAGAGACCTACAATGAGCAGTTCTTC